This TCR beta chain was recovered during a study of T cell responses to AZD1222 COVID-19 vaccine. Study results and caveats: Researchers took repertoire samples only after the peak T cell response had come.

J was trimmed by 0 bases and V by 3 bases; bases with no gene match: 10. The germline V gene has CDR1 ENHRY and CDR2 SYGVKD. The CDR3 runs 19 residues. A remark on this clone: The antigen remains unidentified.

Clones were sequenced by immunoSEQ multiplex PCR, and TCRdb holds only the in-frame ones, with some missing. Counted here are approximately 130,000 clones, roughly nine tenths occurring once; the ten biggest clones make up less than 30%. The rearrangement links TRBV10-3 to TRBJ2-1; TRBD2 matches 11 bases. The sequence was obtained from an adult in good health. Source: peripheral blood, taken on day 0 of AZD1222 vaccination. The chain's CDR3 is CAISDLAGGPISSYNEQFF. CDR3 nucleotide sequence: TGTGCCATCAGTGACTTAGCGGGAGGGCCCATAAGCTCCTACAATGAGCAGTTCTTC.